One sample yielded the 5 T cell receptor beta chains listed below, sequenced in a study of vaccination effects on CD4 cells after COVID-19. Some clones are missing from TCRdb's copy, which holds only in-frame ones; the method was immunoSEQ multiplex PCR. Altogether tens of thousands of clones are present, around 70% being singletons, with the ten largest covering 9.5% to 11%. Their cognate antigens are unknown. At the end of around 11 days of culture, CD4+ T cells were isolated. This specimen was CD4+ T cells from PBMCs cultured without peptide, taken before COVID-19 vaccination. The receptors were gathered from a human donor who received a COVID-19 vaccine.

This chain uses TRBV13 with TRBJ1-2; no clear D. V was clipped by 0 bases and J by 6 bases, with 11 bases between them. The V gene's germline CDR1 is PRHDT and CDR2 FYEKMQ (reference sequence). The CDR3 has 14 residues. DNA of the CDR3: TGTGCCAGCAGCTTAGGCGTGGGGTCGGATGGCTACACCTTC. Translation: CASSLGVGSDGYTF. The full variable domain, in which reference TRBV13 and TRBJ1-2 provide the parts outside the CDR3, is AAGVIQSPRHLIKEKRETATLKCYPIPRHDTVYWYQQGPGQDPQFLISFYEKMQSDKGSIPDRFSAQQFSDYHSELNMSSLELGDSALYFCASSLGVGSDGYTFGSGTRLTVV.

The chain employs TRBV5-1 and TRBJ1-4; D gene uncertain. The germline V gene has CDR1 SGHRS and CDR2 YFSETQ. The CDR3 sequence is 15 residues long. V shed 0 bases and J shed 0 bases, with 6 bases lying between them. Here the CDR3 DNA reads TGCGCCAGCAGCTTGGCCGGAACAACTAATGAAAAACTGTTTTTT. Its protein product is CASSLAGTTNEKLFF.

V gene TRBV11-3 combines with J gene TRBJ2-1; 11 nucleotides align to TRBD2. In germline, CDR1 is SGHNT, CDR2 YENEEA. Trimming removed 5 bases from V and 9 bases from J; junction bases left unmatched: 9. This CDR3 is 15 amino acids long. This CDR3 reads CASSLGLAAPSEQFF. Written as DNA, the CDR3 is TGTGCCAGCAGCCTGGGACTAGCGGCCCCAAGTGAGCAGTTCTTC.

This chain connects TRBV28 to TRBJ2-2, with D unresolved. The CDR3 consists of 15 residues. Germline lookup yields CDR1 MDHEN and CDR2 SYDVKM. V lost 3 bases and J 2 bases, leaving 10 bases between the germline ends. This chain's CDR3 is CASSFLGSNTGELFF. In nucleotides, the CDR3 is TGTGCCAGCAGTTTCTTAGGATCCAACACCGGGGAGCTGTTTTTT.

The V and J genes are TRBV12-5 and TRBJ2-3; TRBD1 or TRBD2 may be the D gene (5 bases each). Germline CDR1 and CDR2: LGHNT and FRNRAP. The CDR3 runs 14 residues. The germline V and J ends were trimmed by 6 bases and 7 bases, with 17 bases remaining between them. The CDR3 spells CASGAMGVANTQYF. DNA for the CDR3: TGTGCTAGTGGCGCCATGGGGGTAGCGAATACGCAGTATTTT.